Listed below are T cell receptor beta chains from one sample, sequenced in a study of tumor-infiltrating lymphocytes in oesophageal squamous cell carcinoma. One entry per CDR3 protein, called by TCRdb with MiXCR from the PCR reads. The table shows about 3,400 distinct CDR3 sequences, with about a sixth occurring only once. Source material: esophageal tumor tissue. The source of these receptors is a male donor with esophageal squamous cell carcinoma. CDR3s include the opening cysteine and the closing phenylalanine or tryptophan. A D gene is named only where the DNA matches it firmly. Where a row states a size, it is once, few, many or the class of an expanded clone; other rows omit it.

clone_size	v_call	d_call	cdr3_length	j_call	cdr3_nt	cdr3_aa
many	TRBV11-1	TRBD1	15	TRBJ1-1	TGTGCCAGCAGCTCAAGGACAGGCTTTAACACTGAAGCTTTCTTT	CASSSRTGFNTEAFF
many	TRBV19	NA	15	TRBJ2-2	TGTGCCAGTCACGGGTGGGGGGCTAGCACCGGGGAGCTGTTTTTT	CASHGWGASTGELFF
NA	TRBV7-2	TRBD2	19	TRBJ2-5	TGTGTCAGCAGAAAACCACTAGCGGGGGGGCAAGGTCCCTACGAGACCCAGTACTTC	CVSRKPLAGGQGPYETQYF
NA	TRBV7-2	NA	15	TRBJ2-4	TGTGCCAGCAGCTCCGGGAGCGCCTATAGTTCACCCCTCCACTTC	CASSSGSAYSSPLHF
NA	TRBV3-1	TRBD2	16	TRBJ2-1	TGTGCCAGCAGCCCGGGGGAAACGCAGGGAGGGGTTCGGCAGTTCTTC	CASSPGETQGGVRQFF
many	TRBV2	NA	14	TRBJ2-1	TGTGCCAGCAGTGAAGCTGTAGGGGGAGATGAGCAGTTCTTC	CASSEAVGGDEQFF
medium-sized	TRBV7-2	NA	14	TRBJ2-2	TGTGCCAGCAGCTCAAAAACGAACACCGGGGAGCTGTTTTTT	CASSSKTNTGELFF
many	TRBV4-2	NA	13	TRBJ2-4	TGTGCCAGCAGCCAAGACAGGGAAAACATTCAGTACTTC	CASSQDRENIQYF
medium-sized	TRBV12-3/TRBV12-4	NA	13	TRBJ2-5	TGTGCCAGCAGTTACGGGGGCCCCGAGACCCAGTACTTC	CASSYGGPETQYF
large	TRBV6-1	NA	13	TRBJ2-5	TGTGCCAGCAACATCCAGGGAGGAGAGACCCAGTACTTC	CASNIQGGETQYF
large	TRBV6-1	TRBD1	15	TRBJ2-7	TGTGCCAGCAGTCAAACAACGGGACAGGGCGAAGAGCAGTACTTC	CASSQTTGQGEEQYF
medium-sized	TRBV7-2	NA	15	TRBJ1-3	TGTGCCAGCAGCTTACCCCCAGGGCGCGGAAACACCATATATTTT	CASSLPPGRGNTIYF
medium-sized	TRBV12-3/TRBV12-4	NA	11	TRBJ2-7	TGTGCCAGCAGTTTAAGGGATGAGCAGTACTTC	CASSLRDEQYF
NA	TRBV6-1	NA	15	TRBJ2-5	TGTGCCAGCAGTTTAGGACGGAGGGTCTACAATGAGCAGTACTTC	CASSLGRRVYNEQYF
medium-sized	TRBV11-2	NA	17	TRBJ2-4	TGTGCCAGCAGCTTAAGTAGGGGACACCTAGCCAAAAACATTCAGTACTTC	CASSLSRGHLAKNIQYF
many	TRBV19	NA	14	TRBJ1-2	TGTGCCAGTAGTACCACCTTTGTTGACTATGGCTACACCTTC	CASSTTFVDYGYTF
many	TRBV24-1	NA	13	TRBJ2-3	TGTGCCACAGGGTCTGGACTCACAGATACGCAGTATTTT	CATGSGLTDTQYF